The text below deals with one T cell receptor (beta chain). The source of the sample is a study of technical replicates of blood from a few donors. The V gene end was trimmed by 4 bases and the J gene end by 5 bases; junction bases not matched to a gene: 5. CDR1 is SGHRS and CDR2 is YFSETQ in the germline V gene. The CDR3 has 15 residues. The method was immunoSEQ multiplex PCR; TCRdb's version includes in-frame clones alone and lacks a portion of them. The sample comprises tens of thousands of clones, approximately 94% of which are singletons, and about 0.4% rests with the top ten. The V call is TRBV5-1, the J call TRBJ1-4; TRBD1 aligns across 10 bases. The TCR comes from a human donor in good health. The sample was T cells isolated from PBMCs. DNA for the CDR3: TGCGCCAGCAGCCTGACGGGACAGGGGAATGAAAAACTGTTTTTT. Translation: CASSLTGQGNEKLFF.